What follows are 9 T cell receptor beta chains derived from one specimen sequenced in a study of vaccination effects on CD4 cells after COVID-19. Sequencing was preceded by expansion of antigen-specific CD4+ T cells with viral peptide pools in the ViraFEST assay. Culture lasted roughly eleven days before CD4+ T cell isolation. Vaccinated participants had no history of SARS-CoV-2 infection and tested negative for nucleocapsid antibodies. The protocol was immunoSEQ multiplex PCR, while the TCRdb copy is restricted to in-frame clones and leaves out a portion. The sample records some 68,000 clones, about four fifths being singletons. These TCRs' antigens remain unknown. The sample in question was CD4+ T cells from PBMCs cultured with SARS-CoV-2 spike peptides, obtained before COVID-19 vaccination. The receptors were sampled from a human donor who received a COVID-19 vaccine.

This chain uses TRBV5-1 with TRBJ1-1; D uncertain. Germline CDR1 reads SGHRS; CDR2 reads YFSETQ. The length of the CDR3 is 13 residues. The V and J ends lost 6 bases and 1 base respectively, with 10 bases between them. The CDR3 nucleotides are TGCGCCAGCACCCAGACGGAGAACACTGAAGCTTTCTTT. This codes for CASTQTENTEAFF.

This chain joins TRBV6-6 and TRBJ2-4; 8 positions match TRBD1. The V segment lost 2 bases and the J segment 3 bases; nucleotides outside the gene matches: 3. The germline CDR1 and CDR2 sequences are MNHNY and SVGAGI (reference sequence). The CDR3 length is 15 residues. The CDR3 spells CASSYQGTGKNIQYF. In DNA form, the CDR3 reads TGTGCCAGCAGTTACCAGGGGACAGGCAAAAACATTCAGTACTTC.

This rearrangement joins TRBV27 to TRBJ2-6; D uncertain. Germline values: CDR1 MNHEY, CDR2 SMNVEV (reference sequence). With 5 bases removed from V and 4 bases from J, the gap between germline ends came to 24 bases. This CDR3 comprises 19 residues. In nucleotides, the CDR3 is TGTGCCAGCAGTATTTCTTGGGCTCCAACCATAACAGGGGCCAACGTCCTGACTTTC. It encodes CASSISWAPTITGANVLTF.

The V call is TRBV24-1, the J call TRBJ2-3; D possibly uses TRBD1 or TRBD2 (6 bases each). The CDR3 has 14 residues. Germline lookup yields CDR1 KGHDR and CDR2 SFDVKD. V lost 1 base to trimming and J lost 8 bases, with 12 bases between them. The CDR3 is CATSDLKGGPTQYF. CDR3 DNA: TGTGCCACCAGTGATTTAAAGGGGGGTCCTACGCAGTATTTT.

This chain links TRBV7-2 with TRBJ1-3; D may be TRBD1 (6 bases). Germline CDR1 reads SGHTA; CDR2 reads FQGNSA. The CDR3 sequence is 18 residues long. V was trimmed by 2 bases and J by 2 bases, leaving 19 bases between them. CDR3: CASSLTKLQGGTGNTIYF. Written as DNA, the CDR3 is TGTGCCAGCAGCTTAACTAAGCTACAGGGAGGTACTGGAAACACCATATATTTT.

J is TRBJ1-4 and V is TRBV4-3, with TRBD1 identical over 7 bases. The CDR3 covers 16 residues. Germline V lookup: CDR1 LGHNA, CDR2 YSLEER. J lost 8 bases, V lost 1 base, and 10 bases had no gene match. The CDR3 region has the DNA TGCGCCAGCAGCCAAGTTACGGGACAGAGCGGGGAAAAACTGTTTTTT. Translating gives CASSQVTGQSGEKLFF.

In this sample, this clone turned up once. The CDR3 is CASSSSGQTQYF. DNA for the CDR3: TGTGCCAGCAGCTCTAGCGGACAGACCCAGTACTTC. This rearrangement joins TRBV12-3 or TRBV12-4 to TRBJ2-5, with 7 positions matching TRBD2. V lost 6 bases to trimming and J lost 6 bases; unmatched junction nucleotides: 4. The CDR3 runs to 12 residues.

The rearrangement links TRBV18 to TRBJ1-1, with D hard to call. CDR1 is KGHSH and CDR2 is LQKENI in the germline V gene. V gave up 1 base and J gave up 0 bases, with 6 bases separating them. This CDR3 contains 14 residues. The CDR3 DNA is TGTGCCAGCTCACCACAACCTGTGAACACTGAAGCTTTCTTT. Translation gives CASSPQPVNTEAFF.

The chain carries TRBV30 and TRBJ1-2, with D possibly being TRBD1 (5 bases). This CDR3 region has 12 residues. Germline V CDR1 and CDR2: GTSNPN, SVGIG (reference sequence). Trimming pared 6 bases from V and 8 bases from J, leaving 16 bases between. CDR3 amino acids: CACRAYEYGYTF. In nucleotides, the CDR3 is TGTGCCTGCAGGGCCTACGAGTACGGCTACACCTTC.